These 22 T cell receptor beta chains originate from one sample sequenced in a study of blood T cell repertoires in COVID-19. Generated by immunoSEQ multiplex PCR, the TCRdb table keeps only in-frame clones and is missing some. This sample has some 47,000 clones, with just over 85% found just once. Sequenced material: peripheral blood. The receptor set was obtained from a woman of 80 years or more with acute or convalescent COVID-19.

The J gene is TRBJ1-4, the V gene TRBV7-2; 11 bases line up with TRBD1. Germline-derived CDR1 and CDR2 are SGHTA and FQGNSA. V gave up 6 bases and J gave up 8 bases; unmatched junction bases: 5. This CDR3 has 14 amino acids. CDR3 DNA sequence: TGTGCCAGCAGATCCGGGACAGGGGGGGAAAAACTGTTTTTT. It specifies CASRSGTGGEKLFF. Based on the CDR3 plus reference TRBV7-2 and TRBJ1-4, the full variable domain is GAGVSQSPSNKVTEKGKDVELRCDPISGHTALYWYRQSLGQGLEFLIYFQGNSAPDKSGLPSDRFSAERTGGSVSTLTIQRTQQEDSAVYLCASRSGTGGEKLFFGSGTQLSVL.

The chain joins TRBV27 to TRBJ2-7; maybe TRBD1 (6 bases). Looked up from germline, CDR1 is MNHEY and CDR2 is SMNVEV (reference sequence). V was pared by 6 bases and J by 3 bases, with 12 bases between. This CDR3 region has 13 residues. Here the CDR3 reads CASRGDKFYEQYF. In nucleotides, the CDR3 is TGTGCCAGCAGGGGGGACAAATTCTACGAGCAGTACTTC.

The chain employs TRBV10-1 and TRBJ2-1, with TRBD2 identical over 9 bases. The junction had 9 bases not matched to a gene; V was cut back by 8 bases and J by 7 bases. In germline, CDR1 is WNHNN, CDR2 SYGVQD (reference sequence). This CDR3 is built from 14 residues. DNA of the CDR3: TGCGCCAGCTCTCGGGCGGGGGGGAGGAATGAGCAGTTCTTC. This translates into CASSRAGGRNEQFF.

V is TRBV29-1 and J is TRBJ2-7; D might be TRBD1 (5 bases). The CDR3 contains 13 residues. The germline V and J ends were trimmed by 5 bases and 0 bases, with 11 bases remaining between them. The V gene's germline CDR1 is SQVTM and CDR2 ANQGSEA. The CDR3 coding sequence is TGCAGCGTTCAGGGATTTAGCTCCTACGAGCAGTACTTC. Translation: CSVQGFSSYEQYF.

CDR3 amino acids: CASSDSRDNNNEQFF. The CDR3 nucleotides are TGTGCCAGCAGTGACTCCCGGGACAACAACAATGAGCAGTTCTTC. The V gene is TRBV25-1, the J gene TRBJ2-1, with D maybe TRBD1 (6 bases). Trimming removed 3 bases at V and 5 bases at J, with 14 bases between. CDR3 length: 15 amino acids. The germline gives CDR1 MGHDK, CDR2 SYGVNS.

The CDR3 nucleotides are TGTGCCAGCAGCTCCCCGGGGGACCTCAGTCCCCAGCATTTT. Protein: CASSSPGDLSPQHF. The rearrangement links TRBV5-5 to TRBJ1-5; a possible D gene is TRBD1 (5 bases). V shed 3 bases and J shed 10 bases, with 17 bases lying between them. This CDR3 spans 14 amino acids. Germline values: CDR1 SGHKS, CDR2 YYEKEE (reference sequence).

The chain joins TRBV2 to TRBJ2-1, with 8 positions matching TRBD2. The CDR3 spans 15 residues. Germline V CDR1 and CDR2: SNHLY, FYNNEI. Trimming at V came to 5 bases and at J to 4 bases, leaving 7 bases not matched to a gene. Written as DNA, the CDR3 is TGTGCCAGCAGTCCCACCGGGACTAGATACAATGAGCAGTTCTTC. Encoded protein: CASSPTGTRYNEQFF.

This chain uses TRBV5-1 with TRBJ1-1, with TRBD1 matching 9 bases. This CDR3 is built from 16 residues. Germline CDR1 reads SGHRS; CDR2 reads YFSETQ. Trimming took 3 bases from V and 0 from J; bases not matched to a gene: 6. The CDR3 DNA follows: TGCGCCAGCAGCTCCCAGGACAGGGGAATGAACACTGAAGCTTTCTTT. Protein product: CASSSQDRGMNTEAFF.

The chain is built from TRBV5-5 and TRBJ1-2, with 7 bases lining up with TRBD1. Trimming cost V 0 bases and J 3 bases; bases outside gene matches: 5. Germline CDR1 SGHKS, CDR2 YYEKEE (reference sequence). CDR3 length: 15 residues. For the CDR3, the DNA is TGTGCCAGCAGCTTGGATGGGACAGTGTACTATGGCTACACCTTC. The encoded protein is CASSLDGTVYYGYTF. Based on the CDR3 plus reference TRBV5-5 and TRBJ1-2, the full variable domain is DAGVTQSPTHLIKTRGQQVTLRCSPISGHKSVSWYQQVLGQGPQFIFQYYEKEERGRGNFPDRFSARQFPNYSSELNVNALLLGDSALYLCASSLDGTVYYGYTFGSGTRLTVV.

The V gene is TRBV10-3, the J gene TRBJ2-2; a weak D match, TRBD1 (5 bases). The V end lost 0 bases, the J end lost 2 bases, and 7 bases lay between the germline ends. There are 15 residues in the CDR3. Germline-derived CDR1 and CDR2 are ENHRY and SYGVKD. The CDR3 region has the DNA TGTGCCATCAGTGAGTCAAGGGGTAACACCGGGGAGCTGTTTTTT. It is translated as CAISESRGNTGELFF.

The chain employs TRBV6-1 and TRBJ1-1; D gene unclear. CDR1 and CDR2 from the germline V gene are MNHNS and SASEGT. The CDR3 has 15 amino acids. The ends were cut back, 3 bases at V and 0 bases at J, with 11 bases in the middle. CDR3 nucleotide sequence: TGTGCCAGCAGTGAGCCGGCGGGTATGAACACTGAAGCTTTCTTT. Protein sequence: CASSEPAGMNTEAFF.

The gene calls are TRBV2 and TRBJ1-1; D is possibly TRBD1 (6 bases). The CDR3 spans 12 residues. CDR1 is SNHLY and CDR2 is FYNNEI in the germline V gene. Deletions cut 7 bases from V and 4 bases from J, with 10 bases between. The CDR3 sequence: CASTRGTTEAFF. Written as DNA, the CDR3 is TGTGCCAGCACTAGGGGGACCACTGAAGCTTTCTTT.

The genes are TRBV2 and TRBJ1-2, with a weak D call TRBD1 (6 bases). This CDR3 has 13 residues. With 5 bases removed from V and 3 bases from J, the gap between germline ends came to 10 bases. Per germline, CDR1 SNHLY and CDR2 FYNNEI. The CDR3 is CASSTDRHYGYTF. The CDR3 DNA is TGTGCCAGCAGTACCGACAGGCACTATGGCTACACCTTC.

V is TRBV9 and J is TRBJ2-5; 8 bases fit TRBD2. Germline V gene data show CDR1 as SGDLS and CDR2 as YYNGEE. This CDR3 has 16 amino acids. With V trimmed by 0 bases and J by 4 bases, 8 bases remained unmatched. The CDR3 DNA sequence: TGTGCCAGCAGCGTAGTGGCGGGGGGCCTCACAGAGACCCAGTACTTC. It specifies CASSVVAGGLTETQYF. Complete variable domain (other parts from reference TRBV9 and TRBJ2-5): DSGVTQTPKHLITATGQRVTLRCSPRSGDLSVYWYQQSLDQGLQFLIQYYNGEERAKGNILERFSAQQFPDLHSELNLSSLELGDSALYFCASSVVAGGLTETQYFGPGTRLLVL.

The chain links TRBV25-1 to TRBJ1-4, with D maybe TRBD1 (5 bases). Germline V gives CDR1 MGHDK, CDR2 SYGVNS. The CDR3 contains 12 residues. V lost 5 bases and J lost 12, with 13 bases in between. As DNA, the CDR3 is TGTGCCAGCAGTCAGGAGGGGTGGGAACTGTTTTTT. Its protein product is CASSQEGWELFF.

The genes are TRBV5-1 and TRBJ2-3, with TRBD2 matching 10 bases. With 4 bases clipped from V and 2 bases from J, the junction kept 7 bases outside the gene matches. Germline CDR1 is SGHRS and CDR2 is YFSETQ. The length of the CDR3 is 16 residues. The CDR3 sequence is CASSPIAGGLTDTQYF. The DNA for the CDR3 is TGCGCCAGCAGCCCCATAGCGGGGGGCCTCACAGATACGCAGTATTTT.

This clone was seen only once. The chain joins TRBV19 to TRBJ1-1; D possibly corresponds to TRBD1 (6 bases). In germline, CDR1 is LNHDA, CDR2 SQIVND (reference sequence). CDR3 length: 12 amino acids. V was trimmed by 7 bases and J by 7 bases, leaving 13 bases between them. This CDR3 reads CASTGDRDEAFF. CDR3 bases: TGTGCCAGTACAGGGGATAGGGATGAAGCTTTCTTT.

V gene TRBV15 combines with J gene TRBJ1-2; possible D gene TRBD1, 5 bases. Germline loops: CDR1 LNHNV, CDR2 YYDKDF (reference sequence). Trimming left V 0 bases short and J 2 bases short, with 7 bases between. The CDR3 totals 14 residues. DNA of the CDR3: TGTGCCACCAGCAGAGATCAGGGCAACTATGGCTACACCTTC. As protein: CATSRDQGNYGYTF.

The chain is built from TRBV28 and TRBJ2-2; perhaps TRBD1 as D (5 bases). CDR1 MDHEN and CDR2 SYDVKM come from the germline V gene. V was trimmed by 6 bases and J by 4 bases, leaving 9 bases between them. This CDR3 region has 13 residues. The CDR3 protein is CASRGLSTGELFF. DNA of the CDR3: TGTGCCAGCAGGGGGCTTAGCACCGGGGAGCTGTTTTTT.

The chain combines TRBV7-9 with TRBJ1-2, with 7 bases matching TRBD1. The J segment lost 2 bases and the V segment lost 5 bases, leaving 8 bases of the junction unmatched. This CDR3 contains 15 residues. CDR1 and CDR2 from the germline V gene are SEHNR and FQNEAQ (reference sequence). CDR3 in amino acids: CASSARRGQNYGYTF. The CDR3 DNA reads as TGTGCCAGCAGCGCCAGGAGGGGGCAAAACTATGGCTACACCTTC.

This rearrangement joins TRBV7-2 to TRBJ1-6; tentative D call: TRBD1 (6 bases). This CDR3 region has 14 residues. From germline, CDR1 is SGHTA and CDR2 FQGNSA. V gave up 3 bases and J gave up 7 bases, with 10 bases separating them. CDR3 sequence: CASSFYRENSPLHF. As DNA, the CDR3 is TGTGCCAGCAGCTTCTACAGGGAGAATTCACCCCTCCACTTT.

The genes are TRBV24-1 and TRBJ2-7, with 7 positions matching TRBD2. The CDR3 sequence is 14 residues long. Germline trimming cut 8 bases from V and 3 bases from J; bases unmatched to any gene: 9. Per the germline V gene, CDR1 is KGHDR and CDR2 is SFDVKD. The DNA of the CDR3 is TGTGCCACCACCGATGACCGGGGGGACTACGAGCAGTACTTC. Protein sequence: CATTDDRGDYEQYF.